The 10 T cell receptor beta chains presented below share a single source sample, sequenced in a study of cytomegalovirus exposure and HLA in healthy donors (dated by TCRdb to 2017 to 2019). Receptor amplification or capture employed the immunoSEQ multiplex PCR assay. The multiplex PCR relied on a mix of 60 forward primers for TCR Vbeta segments and 13 reverse primers for TCR Jbeta segments. This is the immuneACCESS table as TCRdb keeps it, with only in-frame sequences that have V and J called. A part of the clones is gone; compared with another copy, unresolved V genes explain less than half, and the rest is unexplained. Present in this sample are about 130,000 clones, around 80% of which were seen just once. Roughly 5% of the sample is in the top ten clones. Material for sequencing was PBMCs. The receptors were sampled from a man aged 25-45 years in good health and CMV-seronegative.

This chain connects TRBV20-1 to TRBJ2-3; 9 nucleotides line up with TRBD2. The V segment lost 6 bases and the J segment 12 bases; nucleotides outside the gene matches: 7. This CDR3 region has 11 residues. The germline V gene encodes CDR1 DFQATT and CDR2 SNEGSKA (reference sequence). CDR3 nucleotides: TGCAGTGCCCAGACTAGCGGTTCCCAGTATTTT. It is translated as CSAQTSGSQYF.

This clone came up once. The chain combines TRBV9 with TRBJ2-2; D may be TRBD2 (5 bases). Trimming took 4 bases from V and 2 from J, leaving 15 bases between them. Looked up from germline, CDR1 is SGDLS and CDR2 is YYNGEE. This CDR3 comprises 16 residues. The CDR3 region has the DNA TGTGCCAGCAGCCCTCGGGGTGCCATTAACACCGGGGAGCTGTTTTTT. Residues: CASSPRGAINTGELFF.

The gene calls are TRBV7-2 and TRBJ1-6; 7 nucleotides align to TRBD1. The V gene end was trimmed by 2 bases and the J gene end by 7 bases; junction bases not matched to a gene: 5. In germline, CDR1 is SGHTA, CDR2 FQGNSA. This CDR3 contains 15 residues. The CDR3 nucleotides read TGTGCCAGCAGCTTAAACAGGGGAAGGAATTCACCCCTCCACTTT. Translation: CASSLNRGRNSPLHF.

The chain couples TRBV5-1 to TRBJ2-7; weak D call: TRBD2 (6 bases). V lost 5 bases and J 4 bases, leaving 13 bases between the germline ends. The CDR3 totals 13 residues. Looked up from germline, CDR1 is SGHRS and CDR2 is YFSETQ. The CDR3 DNA reads TGCGCCAGCAGTCGGGGGAGCGCTTACGAGCAGTACTTC. It translates to CASSRGSAYEQYF.

The chain carries TRBV7-6 and TRBJ1-1; 9 bases line up with TRBD1. Germline-derived CDR1 and CDR2 are SGHVS and FNYEAQ. CDR3 length: 15 amino acids. After removal of 5 bases from V and 5 bases from J, the junction contained 9 bases not matched to a gene. The CDR3 bases are TGTGCCAGCAGCCCGGGACAGGGCTGGGGGACTGAAGCTTTCTTT. It translates to CASSPGQGWGTEAFF.

J is TRBJ2-1 and V is TRBV27; TRBD2 matches at 10 bases. Germline CDR1 MNHEY, CDR2 SMNVEV (reference sequence). CDR3 length equals 15 residues. V lost 4 bases and J lost 0; bases outside the gene matches: 0. The CDR3 DNA reads TGTGCCAGCAGTTGGACTAGCGGCTCCTACAATGAGCAGTTCTTC. This gives the protein CASSWTSGSYNEQFF.

This clone was detected a few times. Sequence at one end of the junction differs from germline and may be a read error. This chain connects TRBV7-7 to TRBJ1-3, with D perhaps matching TRBD1 (5 bases). The CDR3 length is 18 residues. CDR1 is SSHAT and CDR2 is FNYEAQ in the germline V gene (reference sequence). This CDR3 is CASSKIQGQGGSGNTIYF. CDR3 nucleotide sequence: TGTGCTAGCAGCAAAATCCAAGGGCAGGGAGGATCTGGAAACACCATATATTTT.

This chain connects TRBV7-2 to TRBJ2-5, with TRBD1 as a possible D gene (7 bases). Germline CDR1 SGHTA, CDR2 FQGNSA. Trimming shortened V by 5 bases and J by 0 bases, and 13 bases separated the two germline ends. This CDR3 has 15 residues. The CDR3 DNA reads TGTGCCAGCAGCCTCGCAGGGGGGAACCAAGAGACCCAGTACTTC. Translation: CASSLAGGNQETQYF.

V gene TRBV9 combines with J gene TRBJ2-3, with 7 bases that match TRBD2. Losses at the gene ends were 0 bases for V and 0 bases for J; bases not matched to a gene: 1. Germline CDR1 reads SGDLS; CDR2 reads YYNGEE. The CDR3 runs 15 residues. The CDR3: CASSVGGGSTDTQYF. Written as DNA, the CDR3 is TGTGCCAGCAGCGTAGGGGGAGGGAGCACAGATACGCAGTATTTT.

This rearrangement joins TRBV25-1 to TRBJ2-7; 7 nucleotides line up with TRBD1. The CDR3 totals 15 residues. V shed 1 base, J shed 2 bases, and the junction held 5 bases outside the gene matches. Germline CDR1 and CDR2: MGHDK and SYGVNS. The DNA for the CDR3 is TGTGCCAGCAGTGAATTCACAGGGGCGCCCTACGAGCAGTACTTC. This sequence encodes CASSEFTGAPYEQYF.